The T cell receptor beta chain under discussion was sequenced for a study of cytomegalovirus exposure and HLA in healthy donors. Turning to the study itself: Among about 400 genotyped donors, around 80% fell in the Caucasian-associated ancestry cluster. Study results and limitations: A previous analysis found most TCR beta V segments productive roughly 90% or roughly 30% of the time. Near-uniform donor sequencing depth was presumed by presence/absence analyses.

60 Vbeta and 13 Jbeta primers were used in PCR. Clones were sequenced by immunoSEQ multiplex PCR, and TCRdb holds only the in-frame ones, with some missing. The table lists 95,000 to 150,000 clones, 80% of them singletons. The CDR3 length is 17 residues. The germline V gene has CDR1 SSHAT and CDR2 FNYEAQ (reference sequence). Comment on this clone: Antigen specificity is unknown. One end of the junction fails to match germline, which may point to a read error.

The sequenced material came from PBMCs. The source of this sequence is a female donor in good health and CMV-seronegative. The rearrangement uses TRBV7-7 and TRBJ2-1; TRBD2 matches at 13 bases. The CDR3 nucleotides read TGTGCTAGCAGTGCCGGACTAGCGGGGGTCTCGGGGAATGAGCAGTTCTTC. Its translation: CASSAGLAGVSGNEQFF.